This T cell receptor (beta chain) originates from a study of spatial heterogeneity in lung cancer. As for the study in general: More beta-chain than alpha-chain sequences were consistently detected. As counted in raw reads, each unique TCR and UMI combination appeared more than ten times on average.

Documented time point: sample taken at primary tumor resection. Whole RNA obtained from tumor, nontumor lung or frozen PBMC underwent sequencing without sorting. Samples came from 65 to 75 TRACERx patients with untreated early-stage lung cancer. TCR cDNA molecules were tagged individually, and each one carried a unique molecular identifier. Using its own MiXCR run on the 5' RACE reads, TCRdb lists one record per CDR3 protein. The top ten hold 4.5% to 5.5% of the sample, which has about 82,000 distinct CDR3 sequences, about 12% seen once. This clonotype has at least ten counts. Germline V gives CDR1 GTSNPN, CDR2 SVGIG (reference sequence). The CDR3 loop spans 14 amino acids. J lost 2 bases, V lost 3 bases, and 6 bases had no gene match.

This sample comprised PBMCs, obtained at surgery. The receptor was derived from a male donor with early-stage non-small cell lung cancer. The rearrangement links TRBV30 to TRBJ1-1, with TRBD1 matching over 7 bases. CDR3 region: CAWRLKGANTEAFF. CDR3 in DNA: TGTGCCTGGAGGCTGAAGGGGGCTAACACTGAAGCTTTCTTT.